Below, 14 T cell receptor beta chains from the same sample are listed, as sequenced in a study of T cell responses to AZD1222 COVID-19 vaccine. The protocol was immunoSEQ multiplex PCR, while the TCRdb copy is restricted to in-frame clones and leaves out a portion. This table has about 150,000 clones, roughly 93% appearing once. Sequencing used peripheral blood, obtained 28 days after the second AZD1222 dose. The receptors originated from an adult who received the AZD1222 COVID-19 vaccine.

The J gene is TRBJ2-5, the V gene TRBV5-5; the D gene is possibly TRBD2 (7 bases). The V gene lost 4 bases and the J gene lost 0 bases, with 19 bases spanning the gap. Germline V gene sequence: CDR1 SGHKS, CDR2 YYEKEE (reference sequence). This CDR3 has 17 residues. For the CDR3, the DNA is TGTGCCAGCAGCCTGGGGGCCCTTAGCGGGTACCAAGAGACCCAGTACTTC. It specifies CASSLGALSGYQETQYF.

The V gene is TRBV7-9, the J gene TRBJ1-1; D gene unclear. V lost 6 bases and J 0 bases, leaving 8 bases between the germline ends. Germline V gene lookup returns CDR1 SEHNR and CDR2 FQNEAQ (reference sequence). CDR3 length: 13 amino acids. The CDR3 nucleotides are TGTGCCAGCAGTAGCCAAATGAACACTGAAGCTTTCTTT. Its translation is CASSSQMNTEAFF. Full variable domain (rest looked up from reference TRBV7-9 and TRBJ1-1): DTGVSQNPRHKITKRGQNVTFRCDPISEHNRLYWYRQTLGQGPEFLTYFQNEAQLEKSRLLSDRFSAERPKGSFSTLEIQRTEQGDSAMYLCASSSQMNTEAFFGQGTRLTVV.

The CDR3 here is CASSDPTGELFF. The CDR3 DNA reads as TGCGCCAGCAGTGATCCCACCGGGGAGCTGTTTTTT. The chain links TRBV10-1 to TRBJ2-2; D unclear. Trimming shortened V by 3 bases and J by 4 bases, and 3 bases separated the two germline ends. CDR3 length equals 12 residues. Per the germline V gene, CDR1 is WNHNN and CDR2 is SYGVQD (reference sequence).

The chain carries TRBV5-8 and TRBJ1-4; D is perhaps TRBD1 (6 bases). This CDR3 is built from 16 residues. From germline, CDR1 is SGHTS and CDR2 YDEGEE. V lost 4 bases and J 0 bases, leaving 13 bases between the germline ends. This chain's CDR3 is CASSPGQTATNEKLFF. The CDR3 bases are TGTGCCAGCAGCCCTGGACAGACAGCAACTAATGAAAAACTGTTTTTT.

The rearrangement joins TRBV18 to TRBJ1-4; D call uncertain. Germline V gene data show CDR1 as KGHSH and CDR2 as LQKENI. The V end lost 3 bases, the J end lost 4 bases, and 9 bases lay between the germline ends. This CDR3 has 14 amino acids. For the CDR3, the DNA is TGTGCCAGCTCACCGGCGGCGATTAATGAAAAACTGTTTTTT. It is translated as CASSPAAINEKLFF.

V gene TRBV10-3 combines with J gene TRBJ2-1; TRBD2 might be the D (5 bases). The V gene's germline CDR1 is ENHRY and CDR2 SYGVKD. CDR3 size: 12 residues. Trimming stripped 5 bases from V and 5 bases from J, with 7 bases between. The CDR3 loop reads CAISPGDNEQFF. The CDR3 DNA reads TGTGCCATCAGTCCCGGGGACAATGAGCAGTTCTTC.

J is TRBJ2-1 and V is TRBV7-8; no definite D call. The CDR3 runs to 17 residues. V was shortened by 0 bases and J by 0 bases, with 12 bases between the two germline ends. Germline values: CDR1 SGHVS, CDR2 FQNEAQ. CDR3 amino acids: CASSLASRTFSYNEQFF. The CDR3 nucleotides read TGTGCCAGCAGCTTAGCCTCCAGAACGTTCTCCTACAATGAGCAGTTCTTC. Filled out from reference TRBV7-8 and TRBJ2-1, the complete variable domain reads GAGVSQSPRYKVAKRGQDVALRCDPISGHVSLFWYQQALGQGPEFLTYFQNEAQLDKSGLPSDRFFAERPEGSVSTLKIQRTQQEDSAVYLCASSLASRTFSYNEQFFGPGTRLTVL.

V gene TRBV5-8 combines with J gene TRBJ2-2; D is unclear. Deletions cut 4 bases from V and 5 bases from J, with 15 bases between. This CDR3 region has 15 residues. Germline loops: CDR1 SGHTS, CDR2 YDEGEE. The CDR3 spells CASSLRVDWTGELFF. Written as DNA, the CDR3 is TGTGCCAGCAGCCTCAGAGTCGATTGGACCGGGGAGCTGTTTTTT.

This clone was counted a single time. CDR3: CASSLTVSYEQYF. The CDR3 coding sequence is TGTGCCAGCAGCTTAACAGTTTCCTACGAGCAGTACTTC. J is TRBJ2-7 and V is TRBV11-2; D unresolved. Germline V lookup: CDR1 SGHAT, CDR2 FQNNGV. This CDR3 region has 13 residues. The V gene lost 2 bases and the J gene lost 1 base, with 6 bases spanning the gap.

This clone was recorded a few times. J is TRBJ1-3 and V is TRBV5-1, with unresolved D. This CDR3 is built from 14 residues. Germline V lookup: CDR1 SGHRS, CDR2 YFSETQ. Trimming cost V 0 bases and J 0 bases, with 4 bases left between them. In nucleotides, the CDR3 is TGCGCCAGCAGCTTGGACCTCTCTGGAAACACCATATATTTT. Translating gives CASSLDLSGNTIYF.

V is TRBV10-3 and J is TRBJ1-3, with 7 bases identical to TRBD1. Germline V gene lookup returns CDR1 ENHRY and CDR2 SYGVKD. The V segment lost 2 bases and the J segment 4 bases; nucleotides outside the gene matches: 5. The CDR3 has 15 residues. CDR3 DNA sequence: TGTGCCATCAGTGAGACAGGGGACGGCGGAAACACCATATATTTT. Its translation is CAISETGDGGNTIYF.

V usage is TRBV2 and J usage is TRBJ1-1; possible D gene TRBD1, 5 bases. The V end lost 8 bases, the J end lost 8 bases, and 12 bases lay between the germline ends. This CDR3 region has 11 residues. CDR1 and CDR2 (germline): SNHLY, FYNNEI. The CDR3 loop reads CASVAGKEAFF. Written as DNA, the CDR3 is TGTGCCAGCGTGGCAGGGAAGGAAGCTTTCTTT.

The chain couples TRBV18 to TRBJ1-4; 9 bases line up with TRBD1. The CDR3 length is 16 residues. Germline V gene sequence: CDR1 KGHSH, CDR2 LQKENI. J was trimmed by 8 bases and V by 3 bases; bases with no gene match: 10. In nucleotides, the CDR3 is TGTGCCAGCTCACCGGGACAGGGAGGGACTGGAGAAAAACTGTTTTTT. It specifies CASSPGQGGTGEKLFF.

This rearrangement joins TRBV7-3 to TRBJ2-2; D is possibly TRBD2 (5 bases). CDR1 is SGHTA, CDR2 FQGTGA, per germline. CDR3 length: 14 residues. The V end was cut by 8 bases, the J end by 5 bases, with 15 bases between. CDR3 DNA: TGTGCCAGCCGTTCCGGTAGCGCAACCGGGGAGCTGTTTTTT. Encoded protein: CASRSGSATGELFF.